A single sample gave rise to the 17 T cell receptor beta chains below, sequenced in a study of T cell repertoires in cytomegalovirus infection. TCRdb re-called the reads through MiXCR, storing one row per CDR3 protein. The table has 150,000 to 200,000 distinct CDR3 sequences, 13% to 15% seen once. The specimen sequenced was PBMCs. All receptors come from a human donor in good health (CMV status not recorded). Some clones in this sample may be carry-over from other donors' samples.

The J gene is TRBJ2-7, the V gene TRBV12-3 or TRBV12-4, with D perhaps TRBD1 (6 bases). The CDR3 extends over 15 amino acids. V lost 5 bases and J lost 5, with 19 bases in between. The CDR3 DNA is TGTGCCAGCAGTCCCCTTGGGCAGGGGAGAGACGAGCAGTACTTC. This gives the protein CASSPLGQGRDEQYF.

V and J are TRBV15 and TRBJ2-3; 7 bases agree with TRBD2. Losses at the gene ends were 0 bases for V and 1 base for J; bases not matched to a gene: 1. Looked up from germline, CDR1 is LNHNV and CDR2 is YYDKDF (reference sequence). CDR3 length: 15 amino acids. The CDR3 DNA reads TGTGCCACCAGCAGAGATCGGGGGGGCACAGATACGCAGTATTTT. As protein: CATSRDRGGTDTQYF. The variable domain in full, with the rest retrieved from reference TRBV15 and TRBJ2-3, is DAMVIQNPRYQVTQFGKPVTLSCSQTLNHNVMYWYQQKSSQAPKLLFHYYDKDFNNEADTPDNFQSRRPNTSFCFLDIRSPGLGDTAMYLCATSRDRGGTDTQYFGPGTRLTVL.

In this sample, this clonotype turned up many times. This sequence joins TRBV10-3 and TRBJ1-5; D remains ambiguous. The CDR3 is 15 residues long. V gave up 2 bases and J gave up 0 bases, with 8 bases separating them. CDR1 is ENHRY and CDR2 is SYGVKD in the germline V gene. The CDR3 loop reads CAISEDGDSNQPQHF. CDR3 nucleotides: TGTGCCATCAGTGAGGATGGGGATAGCAATCAGCCCCAGCATTTT.

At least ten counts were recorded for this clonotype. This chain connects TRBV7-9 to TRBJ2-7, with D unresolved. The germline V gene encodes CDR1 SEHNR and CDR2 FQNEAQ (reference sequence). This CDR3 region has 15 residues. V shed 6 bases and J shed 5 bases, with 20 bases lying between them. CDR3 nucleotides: TGTGCCAGCAGACCCATGGAGAGCCCTTATGACGAGCAGTACTTC. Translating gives CASRPMESPYDEQYF.

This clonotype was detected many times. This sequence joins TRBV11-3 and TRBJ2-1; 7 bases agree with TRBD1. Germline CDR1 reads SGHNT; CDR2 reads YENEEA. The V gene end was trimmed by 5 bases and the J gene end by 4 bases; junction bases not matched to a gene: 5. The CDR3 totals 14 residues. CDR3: CASSPGQNYNEQFF. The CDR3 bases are TGTGCCAGCAGCCCGGGACAGAATTACAATGAGCAGTTCTTC. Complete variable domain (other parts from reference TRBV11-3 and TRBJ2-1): EAGVVQSPRYKIIEKKQPVAFWCNPISGHNTLYWYLQNLGQGPELLIRYENEEAVDDSQLPKDRFSAERLKGVDSTLKIQPAELGDSAVYLCASSPGQNYNEQFFGPGTRLTVL.

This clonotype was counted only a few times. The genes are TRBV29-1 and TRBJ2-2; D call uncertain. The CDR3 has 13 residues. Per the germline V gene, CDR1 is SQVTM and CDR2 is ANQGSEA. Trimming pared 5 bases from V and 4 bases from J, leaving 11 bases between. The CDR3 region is CSVPGPFTGELFF. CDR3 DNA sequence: TGCAGCGTTCCTGGACCGTTCACCGGGGAGCTGTTTTTT.

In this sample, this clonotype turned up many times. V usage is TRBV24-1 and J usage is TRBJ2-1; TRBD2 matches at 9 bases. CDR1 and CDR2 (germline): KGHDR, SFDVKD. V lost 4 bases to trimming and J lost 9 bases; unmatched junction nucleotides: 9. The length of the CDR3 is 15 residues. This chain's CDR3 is CATSDTSGSESEQFF. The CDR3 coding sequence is TGTGCCACCAGTGACACTAGCGGGTCAGAAAGTGAGCAGTTCTTC.

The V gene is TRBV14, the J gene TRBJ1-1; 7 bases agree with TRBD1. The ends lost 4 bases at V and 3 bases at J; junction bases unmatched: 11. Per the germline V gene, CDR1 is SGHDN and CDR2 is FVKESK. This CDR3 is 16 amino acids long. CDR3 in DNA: TGTGCCAGCAGCCTCGCCGGGACAGCCTCTCACACTGAAGCTTTCTTT. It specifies CASSLAGTASHTEAFF.

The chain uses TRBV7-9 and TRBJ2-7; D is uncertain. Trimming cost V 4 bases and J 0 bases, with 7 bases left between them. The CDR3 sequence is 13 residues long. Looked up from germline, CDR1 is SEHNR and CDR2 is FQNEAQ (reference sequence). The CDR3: CASSSDASYEQYF. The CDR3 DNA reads TGTGCCAGCAGCTCGGACGCCTCCTACGAGCAGTACTTC.

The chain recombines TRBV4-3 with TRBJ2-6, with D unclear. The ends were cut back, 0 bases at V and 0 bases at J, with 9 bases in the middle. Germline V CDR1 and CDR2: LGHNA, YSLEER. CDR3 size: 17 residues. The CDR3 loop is CASSQDAGSSGANVLTF. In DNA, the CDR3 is TGCGCCAGCAGCCAAGATGCAGGAAGCTCTGGGGCCAACGTCCTGACTTTC.

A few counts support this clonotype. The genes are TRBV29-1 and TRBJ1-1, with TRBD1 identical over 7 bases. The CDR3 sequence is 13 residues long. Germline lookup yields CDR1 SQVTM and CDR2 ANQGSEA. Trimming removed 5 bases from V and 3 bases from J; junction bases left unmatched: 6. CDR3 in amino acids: CSVLGGSYTEAFF. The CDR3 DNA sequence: TGCAGCGTTCTAGGGGGCTCGTACACTGAAGCTTTCTTT. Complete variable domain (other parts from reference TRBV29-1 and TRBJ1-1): SAVISQKPSRDICQRGTSLTIQCQVDSQVTMMFWYRQQPGQSLTLIATANQGSEATYESGFVIDKFPISRPNLTFSTLTVSNMSPEDSSIYLCSVLGGSYTEAFFGQGTRLTVV.

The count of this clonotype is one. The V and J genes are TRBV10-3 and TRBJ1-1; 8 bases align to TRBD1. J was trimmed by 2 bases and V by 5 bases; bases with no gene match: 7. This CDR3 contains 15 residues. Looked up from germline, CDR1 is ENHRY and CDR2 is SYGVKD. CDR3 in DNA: TGTGCCATCAGTTTCTCAGGGGGCGCAAACACTGAAGCTTTCTTT. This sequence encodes CAISFSGGANTEAFF.

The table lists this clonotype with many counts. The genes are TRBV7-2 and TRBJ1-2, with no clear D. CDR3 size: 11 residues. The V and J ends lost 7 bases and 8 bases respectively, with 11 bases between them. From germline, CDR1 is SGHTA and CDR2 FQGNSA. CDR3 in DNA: TGTGCCAGCAACACCCTGGGGGGCTACACCTTC. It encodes CASNTLGGYTF.

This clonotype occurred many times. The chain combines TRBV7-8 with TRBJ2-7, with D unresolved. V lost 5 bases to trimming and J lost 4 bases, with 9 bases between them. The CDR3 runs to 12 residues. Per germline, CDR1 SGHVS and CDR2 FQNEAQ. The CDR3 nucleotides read TGTGCCAGCAGCCTATCTGTATACGAGCAGTACTTC. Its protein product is CASSLSVYEQYF. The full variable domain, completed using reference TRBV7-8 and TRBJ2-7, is GAGVSQSPRYKVAKRGQDVALRCDPISGHVSLFWYQQALGQGPEFLTYFQNEAQLDKSGLPSDRFFAERPEGSVSTLKIQRTQQEDSAVYLCASSLSVYEQYFGPGTRLTVT.

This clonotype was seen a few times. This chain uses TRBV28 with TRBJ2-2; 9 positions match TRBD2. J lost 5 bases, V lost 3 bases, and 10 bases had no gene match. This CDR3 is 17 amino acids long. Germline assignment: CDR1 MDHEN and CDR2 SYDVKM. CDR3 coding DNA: TGTGCCAGCAGTTTCTCTAGCGGGATTCTAGTTACCGGGGAGCTGTTTTTT. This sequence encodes CASSFSSGILVTGELFF.

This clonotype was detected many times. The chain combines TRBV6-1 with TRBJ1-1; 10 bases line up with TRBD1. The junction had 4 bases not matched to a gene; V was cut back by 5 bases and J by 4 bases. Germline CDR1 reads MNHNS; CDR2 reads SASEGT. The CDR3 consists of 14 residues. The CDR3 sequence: CASSRDRGGTEAFF. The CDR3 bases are TGTGCCAGCAGTCGGGACAGGGGCGGCACTGAAGCTTTCTTT.

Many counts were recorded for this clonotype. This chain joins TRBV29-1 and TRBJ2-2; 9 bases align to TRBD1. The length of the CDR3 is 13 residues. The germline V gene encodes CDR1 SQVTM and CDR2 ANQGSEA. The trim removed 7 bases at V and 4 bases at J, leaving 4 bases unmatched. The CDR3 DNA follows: TGCAGCGCGGACAGGGGATTCACCGGGGAGCTGTTTTTT. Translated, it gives CSADRGFTGELFF.